Included here is one T cell receptor beta chain sequence, with context. Germline lookup yields CDR1 SGHTA and CDR2 FQGNSA. There are 14 residues in the CDR3. TCRdb re-called the 5' RACE reads, yielding one record per CDR3 amino acid sequence without DNA. The table for this sample gives 250,000 to 300,000 distinct CDR3 sequences. This sample was taken from a study of T cells expressing NK-cell markers. This TCR came from a woman aged 18 to 75 in good health. V is TRBV7-2 and J is TRBJ1-3; the D call from TCRdb, TRBD1, cannot be confirmed without DNA. The source material was blood T cells: a sorted CD56 or NKG2C T cell subset, CD4+ or CD8+ T cells, or bulk PBMC T cells (not recorded which). Here the CDR3 reads CASSSSGVVDTIYF. Filled out from reference TRBV7-2 and TRBJ1-3, the complete variable domain reads GAGVSQSPSNKVTEKGKDVELRCDPISGHTALYWYRQSLGQGLEFLIYFQGNSAPDKSGLPSDRFSAERTGGSVSTLTIQRTQQEDSAVYLCASSSSGVVDTIYFGEGSWLTVV.